This T cell receptor beta chain was obtained from a study of regulatory T cells in long-lasting Graves disease. Germline CDR1 is MGHRA and CDR2 is YSYEKL. CDR3 size: 14 residues. Trimming took off 4 bases at V and 7 bases at J, with 17 bases between the two ends. Time point indicated: newly diagnosed GD, antithyroid drugs for less than 3 months. RNA extracted from PBMCs served as the sequencing template. According to the study, TCR beta libraries were built with iRepertoire HTBI primers and CDR3-region Arm-PCR. MiXCR was run by TCRdb on the multiplex PCR reads, yielding one entry per CDR3 protein. This sample has hundreds of thousands of distinct CDR3 sequences; roughly 15% occur once, and the top ten carry roughly 25%. This sample also belongs to another study, concerning T cells in Graves' hyperthyroidism and ophthalmopathy.

The chain employs TRBV4-1 and TRBJ2-7; D perhaps matches TRBD1 (5 bases). The receptor was derived from a woman aged 40 to 65 with Graves disease. Here the sequenced sample was peripheral blood mononuclear cells (PBMCs), taken at new diagnosis, from a patient treated with antithyroid drugs. Here the CDR3 reads CASSPSRQLLEQYF. In DNA form, the CDR3 reads TGCGCCAGCAGCCCCTCCCGACAGCTTCTGGAGCAGTACTTC.